This T cell receptor beta chain is from a study of shared clonotypes between healthy human individuals. Study-level points and caveats: The sole specimen, blood, was sampled, and tissue repertoires likely differ. About 4.5% of naive CD4 clonotypes were common to several donors.

Nashville, Tennessee was home to all donors, each a Caucasian adult. Note on this clone: The antigen remains unidentified.

Some clones are missing from TCRdb's copy, which holds only in-frame ones; the method was immunoSEQ multiplex PCR. Here the sample spans approximately 2.1 million clones, 85% to 95% being singletons. The CDR3 length is 15 residues. CDR1 and CDR2 (germline): MGHRA, YSYEKL. J gave up 4 bases and V 3 bases, and 7 bases lay outside the gene matches. The clonotype was recovered from a man aged 18 to 29 in good health. Some clones in this sample may be carry-over from other donors' samples. Sequenced material: naive CD4+ T cells from PBMCs. Subset defined: CD45RA+ positively selected. J is TRBJ2-7 and V is TRBV4-1, with 9 bases that match TRBD2. In DNA form, the CDR3 reads TGCGCCAGCAGCCAGCCCGGGACTAGCCCTTACGAGCAGTACTTC. The encoded protein is CASSQPGTSPYEQYF.